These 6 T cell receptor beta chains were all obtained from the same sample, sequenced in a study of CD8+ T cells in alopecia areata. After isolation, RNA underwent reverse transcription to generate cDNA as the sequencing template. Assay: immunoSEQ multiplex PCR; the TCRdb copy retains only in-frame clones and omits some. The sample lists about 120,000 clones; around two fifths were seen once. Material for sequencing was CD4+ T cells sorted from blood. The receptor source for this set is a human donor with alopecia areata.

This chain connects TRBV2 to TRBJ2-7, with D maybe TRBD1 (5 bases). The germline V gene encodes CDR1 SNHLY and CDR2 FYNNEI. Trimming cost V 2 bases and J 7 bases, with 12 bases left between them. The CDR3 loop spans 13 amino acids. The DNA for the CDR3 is TGTGCCAGCAGTGAAATCCGGGCAGGGGAGCAGTACTTC. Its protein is CASSEIRAGEQYF.

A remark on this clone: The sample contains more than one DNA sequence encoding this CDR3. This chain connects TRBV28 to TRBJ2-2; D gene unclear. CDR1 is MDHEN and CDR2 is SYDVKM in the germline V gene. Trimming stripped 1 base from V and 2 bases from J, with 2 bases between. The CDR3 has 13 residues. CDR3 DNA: TGTGCCAGCAGTTTATCAAACACCGGGGAGCTGTTTTTT. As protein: CASSLSNTGELFF.

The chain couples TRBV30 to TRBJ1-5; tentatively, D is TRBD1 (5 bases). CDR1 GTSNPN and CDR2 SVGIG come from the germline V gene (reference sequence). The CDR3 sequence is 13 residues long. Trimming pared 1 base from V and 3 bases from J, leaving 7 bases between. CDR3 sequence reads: CAWSEGPNQPQHF. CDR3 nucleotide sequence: TGTGCCTGGAGTGAGGGACCCAATCAGCCCCAGCATTTT.

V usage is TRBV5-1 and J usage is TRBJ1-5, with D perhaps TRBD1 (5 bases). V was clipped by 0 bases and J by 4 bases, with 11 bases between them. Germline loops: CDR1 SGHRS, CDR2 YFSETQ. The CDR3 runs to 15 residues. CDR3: CASSLVAGTNQPQHF. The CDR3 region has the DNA TGCGCCAGCAGCTTGGTCGCGGGGACGAATCAGCCCCAGCATTTT.

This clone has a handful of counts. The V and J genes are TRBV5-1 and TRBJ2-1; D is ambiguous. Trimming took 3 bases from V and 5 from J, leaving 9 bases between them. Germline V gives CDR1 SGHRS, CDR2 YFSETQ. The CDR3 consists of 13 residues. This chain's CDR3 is CASSSSSNNEQFF. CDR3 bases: TGCGCCAGCAGCTCGTCGAGTAACAATGAGCAGTTCTTC. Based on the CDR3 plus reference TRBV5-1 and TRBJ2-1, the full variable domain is KAGVTQTPRYLIKTRGQQVTLSCSPISGHRSVSWYQQTPGQGLQFLFEYFSETQRNKGNFPGRFSGRQFSNSRSEMNVSTLELGDSALYLCASSSSSNNEQFFGPGTRLTVL.

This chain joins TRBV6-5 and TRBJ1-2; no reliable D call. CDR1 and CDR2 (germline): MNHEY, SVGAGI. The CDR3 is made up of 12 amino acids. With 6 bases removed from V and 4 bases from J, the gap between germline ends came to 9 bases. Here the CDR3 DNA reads TGTGCCAGCAGCTCAAGCGCCTATGGCTACACCTTC. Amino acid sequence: CASSSSAYGYTF.